Each of the 29 T cell receptor beta chains below was sequenced from the same sample in a study of a mutant IDH1 vaccine in newly diagnosed glioma. Their target antigens are unknown. Produced via immunoSEQ multiplex PCR; TCRdb's table is partial and in-frame only. Altogether tens of thousands of clones are present, nearly 85% being singletons, with the ten largest covering 13%. Regarding time point: week 23, last vaccination. With topical imiquimod, each dose of the vaccine consisted of 300 ug of mutant IDH1 20-mer peptide. The material was PBMCs, obtained from a glioma patient whose treatment included an IDH1 peptide vaccine. These receptors all come from a man aged 18 to 29 with glioma.

This clone was observed a single time. This chain links TRBV7-6 with TRBJ1-5; 8 bases line up with TRBD1. The CDR3 runs 15 residues. Germline-derived CDR1 and CDR2 are SGHVS and FNYEAQ. V lost 1 base, J lost 6 bases, and 5 bases stayed unmatched. CDR3 protein: CASSLETGAVQPQHF. CDR3 nucleotides: TGTGCCAGCAGCTTAGAGACAGGGGCCGTTCAGCCCCAGCATTTT.

The J gene is TRBJ2-3, the V gene TRBV19; TRBD1 matches 9 bases. From germline, CDR1 is LNHDA and CDR2 SQIVND (reference sequence). Germline trimming cut 4 bases from V and 5 bases from J; bases unmatched to any gene: 13. The CDR3 runs 17 residues. The CDR3 here is CASSTNRDRARGDTQYF. CDR3 DNA: TGTGCCAGTAGTACGAACCGGGACAGGGCCCGGGGAGATACGCAGTATTTT.

The V and J genes are TRBV18 and TRBJ1-1, with D unclear. Germline values: CDR1 KGHSH, CDR2 LQKENI. The CDR3 has 14 residues. Trimming cost V 3 bases and J 2 bases, with 10 bases left between them. CDR3 in amino acids: CASSPSSLNTEAFF. In nucleotides, the CDR3 is TGTGCCAGCTCACCTAGCAGCTTAAACACTGAAGCTTTCTTT.

This clone was seen only once. The gene calls are TRBV27 and TRBJ2-7; D gene ambiguous. V gave up 1 base and J gave up 5 bases, with 6 bases separating them. The CDR3 has 12 amino acids. Germline values: CDR1 MNHEY, CDR2 SMNVEV (reference sequence). CDR3 nucleotide sequence: TGTGCCAGCAGTTTATTAGGCGACGAGCAGTACTTC. The encoded protein is CASSLLGDEQYF.

This chain links TRBV7-9 with TRBJ2-2; D is undetermined. V lost 4 bases and J 5 bases, leaving 14 bases between the germline ends. This CDR3 contains 15 residues. Per the germline V gene, CDR1 is SEHNR and CDR2 is FQNEAQ (reference sequence). Here the CDR3 DNA reads TGTGCCAGCAGCTACAGTCCCAGCAATACCGGGGAGCTGTTTTTT. Amino acids: CASSYSPSNTGELFF.

The rearrangement links TRBV7-2 to TRBJ1-3; D might be TRBD1 (5 bases). Germline assignment: CDR1 SGHTA and CDR2 FQGNSA. The CDR3 length is 14 residues. The V and J ends lost 1 base and 4 bases respectively, with 8 bases between them. The CDR3 loop reads CASSLGRGGNTIYF. Written as DNA, the CDR3 is TGTGCCAGCAGCTTAGGACGGGGCGGAAACACCATATATTTT.

This clone was seen only once. The rearrangement uses TRBV6-5 and TRBJ1-1; the D gene is possibly TRBD1 (5 bases). The V gene's germline CDR1 is MNHEY and CDR2 SVGAGI. Trimming pared 5 bases from V and 2 bases from J, leaving 12 bases between. The CDR3 sequence is 14 residues long. The CDR3: CASSIQESNTEAFF. DNA of the CDR3: TGTGCCAGCAGTATACAGGAATCCAACACTGAAGCTTTCTTT.

V is TRBV19 and J is TRBJ2-3; TRBD1 matches 10 bases. CDR1 and CDR2 from the germline V gene are LNHDA and SQIVND (reference sequence). V trimming: 4 bases; J trimming: 1 base; junction bases outside the gene matches: 5. This CDR3 region has 16 residues. The DNA of the CDR3 is TGTGCCAGTAGTAAAACCGGGACAGGGGGCACAGATACGCAGTATTTT. Amino acids: CASSKTGTGGTDTQYF.

This chain joins TRBV30 and TRBJ1-1; 8 bases align to TRBD1. The CDR3 has 16 residues. V shed 0 bases and J 10 bases; nucleotides not matched to a gene: 16. The germline V gene encodes CDR1 GTSNPN and CDR2 SVGIG (reference sequence). Here the CDR3 reads CAWSVGQGALGEPAFF. The CDR3 bases are TGTGCCTGGAGTGTAGGGCAGGGGGCTTTAGGGGAACCAGCTTTCTTT.

The chain has TRBV5-1 and TRBJ2-5, with TRBD1 identical over 8 bases. V shed 0 bases, J shed 1 base, and the junction held 11 bases outside the gene matches. Germline values: CDR1 SGHRS, CDR2 YFSETQ. This CDR3 has 18 residues. The CDR3 sequence: CASSLGAQGQGSQETQYF. In DNA form, the CDR3 reads TGCGCCAGCAGCTTGGGGGCGCAAGGACAGGGTAGCCAAGAGACCCAGTACTTC. Full variable domain (remainder filled in from reference TRBV5-1 and TRBJ2-5): KAGVTQTPRYLIKTRGQQVTLSCSPISGHRSVSWYQQTPGQGLQFLFEYFSETQRNKGNFPGRFSGRQFSNSRSEMNVSTLELGDSALYLCASSLGAQGQGSQETQYFGPGTRLLVL.

V gene TRBV27 combines with J gene TRBJ2-7; D may be TRBD1 (5 bases). The V and J ends lost 4 bases and 5 bases respectively, with 12 bases between them. Germline values: CDR1 MNHEY, CDR2 SMNVEV (reference sequence). This CDR3 has 13 residues. This chain's CDR3 is CASSSGHSHEQYF. In DNA form, the CDR3 reads TGTGCCAGCAGTTCAGGACATTCCCACGAGCAGTACTTC.

The V call is TRBV2, the J call TRBJ1-5; D call uncertain. Trimming took 2 bases from V and 1 from J, leaving 9 bases between them. The CDR3 consists of 15 residues. CDR1 SNHLY and CDR2 FYNNEI come from the germline V gene. DNA of the CDR3: TGTGCCAGCAGTGAAATCGGCAGGAGCAATCAGCCCCAGCATTTT. It translates to CASSEIGRSNQPQHF.

J is TRBJ1-6 and V is TRBV11-2; no clear D. V was shortened by 6 bases and J by 8 bases, with 17 bases between the two germline ends. Germline CDR1 and CDR2: SGHAT and FQNNGV. This CDR3 contains 15 residues. The CDR3 protein is CASSHVEWEYSPLHF. CDR3 in DNA: TGTGCCAGCAGTCACGTGGAGTGGGAGTATTCACCCCTCCACTTT.

This clone came up once. This sequence joins TRBV19 and TRBJ2-5, with TRBD1 matching over 10 bases. Germline V gene lookup returns CDR1 LNHDA and CDR2 SQIVND (reference sequence). The CDR3 has 15 residues. V was clipped by 0 bases and J by 6 bases; unmatched bases: 4. This CDR3 reads CASSIDRDRGQTQYF. The CDR3 DNA is TGTGCCAGTAGTATAGATCGGGACAGGGGACAGACCCAGTACTTC. The full variable domain, with the rest looked up from reference TRBV19 and TRBJ2-5, is DGGITQSPKYLFRKEGQNVTLSCEQNLNHDAMYWYRQDPGQGLRLIYYSQIVNDFQKGDIAEGYSVSREKKESFPLTVTSAQKNPTAFYLCASSIDRDRGQTQYFGPGTRLLVL.

This chain links TRBV27 with TRBJ1-5; D is unresolved. CDR3 length: 14 residues. The germline V gene has CDR1 MNHEY and CDR2 SMNVEV (reference sequence). V lost 8 bases and J 5 bases, leaving 16 bases between the germline ends. Written as DNA, the CDR3 is TGTGCCAGCGGGGTTGATACTTCTCATCAGCCCCAGCATTTT. It encodes CASGVDTSHQPQHF.

The chain has TRBV5-4 and TRBJ2-7; tentative D call: TRBD1 (6 bases). The CDR3 covers 14 residues. Trimming removed 5 bases at V and 3 bases at J, with 15 bases between. Germline V gives CDR1 SGHNT, CDR2 YYREEE (reference sequence). The CDR3 spells CASRTRGRNYEQYF. CDR3 bases: TGTGCCAGCAGGACGAGGGGGAGAAACTACGAGCAGTACTTC.

The chain recombines TRBV4-3 with TRBJ2-2; D is possibly TRBD2 (7 bases). The CDR3 contains 18 residues. Germline assignment: CDR1 LGHNA and CDR2 YSLEER. The V end was cut by 1 base, the J end by 4 bases, with 19 bases between. The DNA of the CDR3 is TGCGCCAGCAGCCAAGTTGTAGTAGGGGGGGGCTTCACCGGGGAGCTGTTTTTT. The encoded protein is CASSQVVVGGGFTGELFF.

The chain couples TRBV18 to TRBJ2-5; TRBD1 is a possible D gene (5 bases). The CDR3 runs to 15 residues. CDR1 is KGHSH, CDR2 LQKENI, per germline. Trimming pared 2 bases from V and 1 base from J, leaving 11 bases between. The CDR3 protein is CASSPGAVSQETQYF. The CDR3 DNA reads TGTGCCAGCTCACCAGGGGCAGTCAGCCAAGAGACCCAGTACTTC.

This clone is a singleton in its sample. The chain recombines TRBV7-3 with TRBJ1-1, with a possible D match to TRBD1 (6 bases). Deletions cut 3 bases from V and 1 base from J, with 9 bases between. Germline V lookup: CDR1 SGHTA, CDR2 FQGTGA. This CDR3 region has 14 residues. The CDR3 loop reads CASSFSGENTEAFF. DNA for the CDR3: TGTGCCAGCAGCTTTTCAGGGGAGAACACTGAAGCTTTCTTT.

This clone was detected only once. This chain joins TRBV7-8 and TRBJ2-7; TRBD1 agrees at 8 bases. Germline CDR1 SGHVS, CDR2 FQNEAQ. With 2 bases clipped from V and 5 bases from J, the junction kept 5 bases outside the gene matches. The CDR3 spans 14 residues. This chain's CDR3 is CASSLKGQVDEQYF. CDR3 bases: TGTGCCAGCAGCTTAAAGGGACAGGTCGACGAGCAGTACTTC.

This clone has only a few counts. The V and J genes are TRBV7-9 and TRBJ1-1; D is uncertain. Trimming removed 6 bases at V and 0 bases at J, with 8 bases between. Germline CDR1 SEHNR, CDR2 FQNEAQ (reference sequence). The CDR3 is 13 residues long. CDR3 sequence (DNA): TGTGCCAGCAGACACACCATGAACACTGAAGCTTTCTTT. Its protein product is CASRHTMNTEAFF.

The J gene is TRBJ1-4, the V gene TRBV7-8; no reliable D call. This CDR3 region has 14 residues. Between the trimmed V and J ends, which lost 3 bases and 8 bases, there was a span of 13 bases. Germline CDR1 is SGHVS and CDR2 is FQNEAQ. The CDR3: CASSFLRTGEKLFF. CDR3 coding DNA: TGTGCCAGCAGCTTCCTCCGGACGGGAGAAAAACTGTTTTTT.

This clone occurred a few times. The rearrangement uses TRBV6-4 and TRBJ2-5, with D tentatively TRBD1 (5 bases). CDR1 MRHNA and CDR2 SNTAGT come from the germline V gene. The CDR3 has 13 amino acids. The V and J ends lost 6 bases and 2 bases respectively, with 10 bases between them. The CDR3, as DNA: TGTGCCAGCAGCCTAGACAGTCAAGAGACCCAGTACTTC. Its protein is CASSLDSQETQYF.

CDR3 amino acids: CASSSRGTANYGYTF. Here the CDR3 DNA reads TGTGCCAGCAGTTCCAGGGGGACAGCTAACTATGGCTACACCTTC. V gene TRBV28 combines with J gene TRBJ1-2, with TRBD1 matching 7 bases. Germline V CDR1 and CDR2: MDHEN, SYDVKM. Losses at the gene ends were 4 bases for V and 0 bases for J; bases not matched to a gene: 5. This CDR3 comprises 15 residues.

This clone showed up just once. V and J are TRBV7-9 and TRBJ2-2; D is unclear. Trimming stripped 1 base from V and 2 bases from J, with 14 bases between. This CDR3 has 17 amino acids. The germline V gene has CDR1 SEHNR and CDR2 FQNEAQ (reference sequence). The CDR3 region is CASSLVSGRTNTGELFF. DNA for the CDR3: TGTGCCAGCAGCTTAGTTAGTGGCAGAACCAACACCGGGGAGCTGTTTTTT.

This clone has a single count. The rearrangement uses TRBV2 and TRBJ1-3; tentative D call: TRBD1 (5 bases). From germline, CDR1 is SNHLY and CDR2 FYNNEI. The ends were cut back, 11 bases at V and 2 bases at J, with 16 bases in the middle. This CDR3 comprises 14 residues. The CDR3 nucleotides read TGTGCCGTCGGGGGAGGGCTAGCTGGAAACACCATATATTTT. It encodes CAVGGGLAGNTIYF.

This clone has just a few counts. V is TRBV19 and J is TRBJ1-1; D gene uncertain. Germline V gives CDR1 LNHDA, CDR2 SQIVND (reference sequence). This CDR3 spans 14 amino acids. V was clipped by 7 bases and J by 3 bases, with 15 bases between them. This CDR3 is CASTQKEGYTEAFF. The CDR3 bases are TGTGCCAGTACCCAAAAAGAGGGTTACACTGAAGCTTTCTTT.

This chain links TRBV30 with TRBJ2-1, with a weak D call TRBD2 (7 bases). The CDR3 runs to 17 residues. Germline V gene data show CDR1 as GTSNPN and CDR2 as SVGIG (reference sequence). The V end lost 4 bases, the J end lost 7 bases, and 26 bases lay between the germline ends. The CDR3 DNA follows: TGTGCCTGGAAACCCAGGGTTCTGAGGGGGGGAGGTAATGAGCAGTTCTTC. This codes for CAWKPRVLRGGGNEQFF.

This chain connects TRBV15 to TRBJ1-2, with 7 bases that match TRBD1. The junction had 11 bases not matched to a gene; V was cut back by 0 bases and J by 7 bases. CDR3 size: 16 residues. CDR1 is LNHNV, CDR2 YYDKDF, per germline (reference sequence). The CDR3 reads CATSRDMGAGGRGYTF. The CDR3 DNA sequence: TGTGCCACCAGCAGAGATATGGGGGCAGGGGGTCGTGGCTACACCTTC.